This T cell receptor beta chain is from a study of regulatory T cells in long-lasting Graves disease. Study conclusions and caveats: Patients with persistent disease showed a bias toward TRBV28, TRBJ1-2 and TRBJ2-5. Possibly, too few samples lowered accuracy.

Sample time point: newly diagnosed GD, antithyroid drugs for less than 3 months. PBMC-extracted RNA yielded the TCR library. This clonotype was found many times. Antigen: not known. Relying on iRepertoire HTBI primers and Arm-PCR of CDR3 regions, the team built TCR beta libraries. A single record per CDR3 protein comes from TCRdb applying MiXCR to the multiplex PCR reads. The table has approximately 540,000 distinct CDR3 sequences, more than 10% seen once. V lost 5 bases and J 5 bases, leaving 15 bases between the germline ends. From germline, CDR1 is SGHNT and CDR2 YENEEA. The CDR3 contains 14 residues. This same sample was also taken into another study, of T cells in Graves' hyperthyroidism and ophthalmopathy.

The sequence derives from a woman in her twenties or thirties with Graves disease. This chain joins TRBV11-3 and TRBJ2-5; a weak D match, TRBD1 (5 bases). The material sequenced was peripheral blood mononuclear cells (PBMCs), taken at new diagnosis, from a patient treated with antithyroid drugs. CDR3 sequence reads: CASSPRTPRETQYF. CDR3 bases: TGTGCCAGCAGCCCCCGGACACCCCGTGAGACCCAGTACTTC.